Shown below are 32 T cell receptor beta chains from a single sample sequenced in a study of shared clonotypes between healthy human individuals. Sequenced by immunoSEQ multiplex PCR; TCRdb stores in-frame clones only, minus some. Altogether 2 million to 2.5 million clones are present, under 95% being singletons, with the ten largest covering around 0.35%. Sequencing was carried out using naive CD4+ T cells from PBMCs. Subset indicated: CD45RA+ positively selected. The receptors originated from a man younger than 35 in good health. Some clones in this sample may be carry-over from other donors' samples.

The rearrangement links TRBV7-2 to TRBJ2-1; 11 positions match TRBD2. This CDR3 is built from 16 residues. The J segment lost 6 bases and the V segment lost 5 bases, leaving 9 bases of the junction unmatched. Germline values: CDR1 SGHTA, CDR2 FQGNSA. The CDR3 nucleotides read TGTGCCAGCAGCCCCCACGCTAGCGGGAGGTTCAATGAGCAGTTCTTC. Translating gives CASSPHASGRFNEQFF.

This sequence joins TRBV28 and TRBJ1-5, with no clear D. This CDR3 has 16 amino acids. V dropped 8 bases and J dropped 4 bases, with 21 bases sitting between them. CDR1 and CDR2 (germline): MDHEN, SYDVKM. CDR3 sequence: CASGGPTPSLNQPQHF. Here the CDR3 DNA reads TGTGCCAGCGGAGGCCCGACCCCCAGTTTAAATCAGCCCCAGCATTTT.

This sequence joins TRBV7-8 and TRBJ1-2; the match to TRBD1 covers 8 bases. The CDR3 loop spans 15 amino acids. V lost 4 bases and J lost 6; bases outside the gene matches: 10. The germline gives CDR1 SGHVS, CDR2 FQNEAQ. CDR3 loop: CASSSWDRSMDGYTF. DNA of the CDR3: TGTGCCAGCAGCTCTTGGGACAGGTCTATGGATGGCTACACCTTC.

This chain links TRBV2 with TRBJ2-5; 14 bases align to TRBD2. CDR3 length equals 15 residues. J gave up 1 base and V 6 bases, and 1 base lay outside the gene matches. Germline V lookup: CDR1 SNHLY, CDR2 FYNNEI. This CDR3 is CASRGTSGGQETQYF. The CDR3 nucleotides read TGTGCCAGCAGGGGGACTAGCGGGGGCCAAGAGACCCAGTACTTC.

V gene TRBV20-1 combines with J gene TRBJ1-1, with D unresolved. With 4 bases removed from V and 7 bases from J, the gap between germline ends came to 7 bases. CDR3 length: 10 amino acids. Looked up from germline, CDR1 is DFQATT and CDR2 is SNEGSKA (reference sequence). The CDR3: CSATRGEAFF. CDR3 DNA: TGCAGTGCTACTCGCGGTGAAGCTTTCTTT.

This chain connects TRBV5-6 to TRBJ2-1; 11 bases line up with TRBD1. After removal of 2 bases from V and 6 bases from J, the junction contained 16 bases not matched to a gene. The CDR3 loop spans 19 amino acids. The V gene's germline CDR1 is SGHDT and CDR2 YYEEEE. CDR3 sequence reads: CASSFSPSRDRGGGNEQFF. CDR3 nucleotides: TGTGCCAGCAGCTTCTCGCCGTCCCGGGACAGGGGGGGAGGCAATGAGCAGTTCTTC.

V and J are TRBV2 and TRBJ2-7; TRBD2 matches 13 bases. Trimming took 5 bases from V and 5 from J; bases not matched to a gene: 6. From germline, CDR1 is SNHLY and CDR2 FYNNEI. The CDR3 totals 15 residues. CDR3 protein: CASSRLAGGYDEQYF. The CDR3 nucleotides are TGTGCCAGCAGTCGACTAGCGGGAGGATACGACGAGCAGTACTTC.

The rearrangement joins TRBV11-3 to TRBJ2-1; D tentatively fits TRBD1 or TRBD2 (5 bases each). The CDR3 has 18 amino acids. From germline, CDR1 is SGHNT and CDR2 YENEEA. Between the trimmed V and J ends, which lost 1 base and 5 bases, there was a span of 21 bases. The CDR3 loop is CASSLVVSVNGADNEQFF. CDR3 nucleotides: TGTGCCAGCAGCTTAGTAGTATCCGTTAACGGGGCCGACAATGAGCAGTTCTTC.

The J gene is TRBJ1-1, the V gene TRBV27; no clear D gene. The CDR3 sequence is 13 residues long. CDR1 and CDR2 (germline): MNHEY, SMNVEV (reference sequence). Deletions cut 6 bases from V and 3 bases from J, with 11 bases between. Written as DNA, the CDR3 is TGTGCCAGCAGCTATAAGTGGGACACTGAAGCTTTCTTT. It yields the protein CASSYKWDTEAFF.

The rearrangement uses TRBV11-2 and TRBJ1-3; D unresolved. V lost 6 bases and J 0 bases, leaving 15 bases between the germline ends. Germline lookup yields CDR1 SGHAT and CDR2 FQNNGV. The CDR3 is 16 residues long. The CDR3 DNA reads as TGTGCCAGCAGTTTTTACACCCCACGCTCTGGAAACACCATATATTTT. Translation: CASSFYTPRSGNTIYF.

In DNA form, the CDR3 reads TGTGCCAGCAGCCAAGCCTTGGCCCTCGGAAACACCATATATTTT. It encodes CASSQALALGNTIYF. The chain employs TRBV14 and TRBJ1-3; D is ambiguous. This CDR3 has 15 residues. Trimming stripped 1 base from V and 4 bases from J, with 11 bases between. CDR1 and CDR2 from the germline V gene are SGHDN and FVKESK. Together with reference TRBV14 and TRBJ1-3, the CDR3 gives the full variable domain: EAGVTQFPSHSVIEKGQTVTLRCDPISGHDNLYWYRRVMGKEIKFLLHFVKESKQDESGMPNNRFLAERTGGTYSTLKVQPAELEDSGVYFCASSQALALGNTIYFGEGSWLTVV.

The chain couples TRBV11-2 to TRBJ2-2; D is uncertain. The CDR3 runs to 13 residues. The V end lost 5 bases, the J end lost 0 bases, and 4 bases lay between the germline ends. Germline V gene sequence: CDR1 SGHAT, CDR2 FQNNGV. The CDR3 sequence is CASSHTNTGELFF. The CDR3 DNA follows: TGTGCCAGCAGCCACACGAACACCGGGGAGCTGTTTTTT.

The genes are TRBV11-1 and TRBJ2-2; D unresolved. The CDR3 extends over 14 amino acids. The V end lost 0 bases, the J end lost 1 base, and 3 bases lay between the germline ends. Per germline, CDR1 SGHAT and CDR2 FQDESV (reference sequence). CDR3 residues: CASSLAMNTGELFF. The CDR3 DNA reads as TGTGCCAGCAGCTTAGCGATGAACACCGGGGAGCTGTTTTTT.

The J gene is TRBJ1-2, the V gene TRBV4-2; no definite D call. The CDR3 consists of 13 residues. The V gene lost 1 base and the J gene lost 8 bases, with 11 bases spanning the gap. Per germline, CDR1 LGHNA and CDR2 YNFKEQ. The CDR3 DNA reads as TGTGCCAGCAGCCAAGCGAGTCGTCAGGGCTACACCTTC. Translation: CASSQASRQGYTF.

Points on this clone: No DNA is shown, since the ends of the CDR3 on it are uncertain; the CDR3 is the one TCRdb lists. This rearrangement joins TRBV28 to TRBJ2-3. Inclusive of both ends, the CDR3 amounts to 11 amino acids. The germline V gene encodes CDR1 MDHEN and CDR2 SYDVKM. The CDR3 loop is CAIVGAGILYF.

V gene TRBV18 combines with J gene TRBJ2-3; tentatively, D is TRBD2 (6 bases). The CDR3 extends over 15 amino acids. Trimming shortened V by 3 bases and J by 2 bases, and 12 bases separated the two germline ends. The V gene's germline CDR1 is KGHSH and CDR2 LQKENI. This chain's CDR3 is CASSPGRGTTDTQYF. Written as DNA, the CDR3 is TGTGCCAGCTCACCGGGTCGGGGGACCACAGATACGCAGTATTTT.

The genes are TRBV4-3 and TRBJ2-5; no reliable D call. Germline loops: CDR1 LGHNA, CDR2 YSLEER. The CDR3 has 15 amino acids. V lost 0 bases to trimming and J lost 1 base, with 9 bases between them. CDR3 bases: TGCGCCAGCAGCCAAGATAGGTGGCGCCAAGAGACCCAGTACTTC. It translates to CASSQDRWRQETQYF.

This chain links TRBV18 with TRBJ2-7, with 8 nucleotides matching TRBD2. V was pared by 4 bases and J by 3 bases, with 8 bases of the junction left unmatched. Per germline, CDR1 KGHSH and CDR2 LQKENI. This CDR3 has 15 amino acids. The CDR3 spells CASSLIGGEYYEQYF. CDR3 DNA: TGTGCCAGCTCACTAATCGGGGGGGAGTACTACGAGCAGTACTTC.

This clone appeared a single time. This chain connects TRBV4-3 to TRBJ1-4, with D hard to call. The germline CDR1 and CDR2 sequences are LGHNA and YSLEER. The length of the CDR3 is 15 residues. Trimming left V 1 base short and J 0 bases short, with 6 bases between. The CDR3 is CASSQASATNEKLFF. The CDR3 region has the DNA TGCGCCAGCAGCCAAGCCTCCGCAACTAATGAAAAACTGTTTTTT.

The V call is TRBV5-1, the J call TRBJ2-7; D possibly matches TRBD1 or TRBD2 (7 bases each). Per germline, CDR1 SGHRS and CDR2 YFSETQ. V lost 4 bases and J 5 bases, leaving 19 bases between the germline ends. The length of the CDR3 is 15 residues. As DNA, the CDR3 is TGCGCCAGCAGCCCCAGGGGGGGCGTGGGGAACGAGCAGTACTTC. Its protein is CASSPRGGVGNEQYF.

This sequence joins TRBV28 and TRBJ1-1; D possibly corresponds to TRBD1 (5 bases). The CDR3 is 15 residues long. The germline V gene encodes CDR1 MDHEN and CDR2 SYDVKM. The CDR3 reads CGLIGGPNFNTEAFF. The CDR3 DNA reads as TGTGGTCTAATCGGGGGACCCAACTTCAACACTGAAGCTTTCTTT. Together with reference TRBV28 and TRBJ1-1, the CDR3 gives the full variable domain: DVKVTQSSRYLVKRTGEKVFLECVQDMDHENMFWYRQDPGLGLRLIYFSYDVKMKEKGDIPEGYSVSREKKERFSLILESASTNQTSMYLCGLIGGPNFNTEAFFGQGTRLTVV.

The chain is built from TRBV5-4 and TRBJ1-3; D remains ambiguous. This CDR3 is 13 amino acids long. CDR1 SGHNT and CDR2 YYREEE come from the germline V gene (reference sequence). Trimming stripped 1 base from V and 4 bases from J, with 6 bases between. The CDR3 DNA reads TGTGCCAGCAGCTTGCCTTCGGGAAACACCATATATTTT. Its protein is CASSLPSGNTIYF.

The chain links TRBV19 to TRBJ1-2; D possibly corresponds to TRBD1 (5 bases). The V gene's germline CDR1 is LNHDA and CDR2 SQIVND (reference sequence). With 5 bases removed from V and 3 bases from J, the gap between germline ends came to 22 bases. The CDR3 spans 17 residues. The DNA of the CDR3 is TGTGCCAGTAGTGCCCAACCTCGGGGCAGGGTTTACTATGGCTACACCTTC. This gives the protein CASSAQPRGRVYYGYTF.

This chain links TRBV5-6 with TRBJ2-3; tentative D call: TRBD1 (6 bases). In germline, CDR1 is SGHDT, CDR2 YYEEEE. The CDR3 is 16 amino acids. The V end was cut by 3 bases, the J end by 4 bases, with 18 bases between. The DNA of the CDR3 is TGTGCCAGCAGCTCGCAGACAGGCTGGGGTTCAGATACGCAGTATTTT. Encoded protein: CASSSQTGWGSDTQYF.

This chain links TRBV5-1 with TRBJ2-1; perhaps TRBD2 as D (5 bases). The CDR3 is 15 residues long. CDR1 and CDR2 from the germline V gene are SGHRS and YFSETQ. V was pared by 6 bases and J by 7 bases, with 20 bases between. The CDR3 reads CASTAQDPWTNEQFF. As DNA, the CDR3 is TGCGCCAGCACGGCCCAGGACCCCTGGACTAATGAGCAGTTCTTC.

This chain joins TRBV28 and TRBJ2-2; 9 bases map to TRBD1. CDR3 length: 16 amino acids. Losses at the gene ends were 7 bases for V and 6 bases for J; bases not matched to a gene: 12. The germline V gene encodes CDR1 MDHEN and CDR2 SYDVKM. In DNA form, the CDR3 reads TGTGCCAGCACCACCGGGGGACAGGGACGTCCCGGGGAGCTGTTTTTT. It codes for CASTTGGQGRPGELFF.

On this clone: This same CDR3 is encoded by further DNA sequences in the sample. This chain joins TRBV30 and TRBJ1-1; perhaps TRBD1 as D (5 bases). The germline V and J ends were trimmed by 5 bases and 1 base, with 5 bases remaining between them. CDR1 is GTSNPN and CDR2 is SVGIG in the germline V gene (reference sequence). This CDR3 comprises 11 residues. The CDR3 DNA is TGTGCCTGGGGGGCGAACACTGAAGCTTTCTTT. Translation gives CAWGANTEAFF. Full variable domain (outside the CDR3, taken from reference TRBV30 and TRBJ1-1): SQTIHQWPATLVQPVGSPLSLECTVEGTSNPNLYWYRQAAGRGLQLLFYSVGIGQISSEVPQNLSASRPQDRQFILSSKKLLLSDSGFYLCAWGANTEAFFGQGTRLTVV.

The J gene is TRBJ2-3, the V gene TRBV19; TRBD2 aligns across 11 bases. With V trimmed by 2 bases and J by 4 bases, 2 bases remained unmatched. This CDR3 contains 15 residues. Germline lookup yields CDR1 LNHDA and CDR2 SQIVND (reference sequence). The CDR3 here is CASSILAGGADTQYF. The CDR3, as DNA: TGTGCCAGTAGTATATTAGCGGGAGGGGCAGATACGCAGTATTTT.

The DNA for the CDR3 is TGTGCCAGCAGTTTGGGCAGACATAGCAATCAGCCCCAGCATTTT. It translates to CASSLGRHSNQPQHF. This rearrangement joins TRBV28 to TRBJ1-5; D unclear. V lost 3 bases and J 0 bases, leaving 9 bases between the germline ends. Germline V CDR1 and CDR2: MDHEN, SYDVKM. The CDR3 is 15 residues long.

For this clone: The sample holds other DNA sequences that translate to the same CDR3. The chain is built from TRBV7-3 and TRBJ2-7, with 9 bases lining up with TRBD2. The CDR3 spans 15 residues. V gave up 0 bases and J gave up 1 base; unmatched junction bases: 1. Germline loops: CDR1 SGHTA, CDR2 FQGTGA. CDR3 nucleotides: TGTGCCAGCAGCTTAACTAGCGGGAGTTCCTACGAGCAGTACTTC. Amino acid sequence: CASSLTSGSSYEQYF.

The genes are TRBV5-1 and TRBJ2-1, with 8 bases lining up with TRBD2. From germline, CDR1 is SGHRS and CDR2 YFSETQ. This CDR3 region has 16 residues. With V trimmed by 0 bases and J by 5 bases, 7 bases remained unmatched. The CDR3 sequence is CASSLALLAVNNEQFF. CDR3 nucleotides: TGCGCCAGCAGCTTGGCCTTACTAGCGGTGAACAATGAGCAGTTCTTC.

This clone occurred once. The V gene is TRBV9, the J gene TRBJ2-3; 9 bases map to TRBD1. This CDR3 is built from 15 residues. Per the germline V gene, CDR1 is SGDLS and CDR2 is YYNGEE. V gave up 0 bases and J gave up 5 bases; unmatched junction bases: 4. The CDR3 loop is CASSVDWTGVDTQYF. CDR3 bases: TGTGCCAGCAGCGTAGATTGGACAGGGGTAGATACGCAGTATTTT.